The rows below give T cell receptor beta chains drawn from one sample of a study of spatial heterogeneity in lung cancer. TCRdb re-analysed the 5' RACE reads in MiXCR, keeping a single row per CDR3 protein. The sample holds about 45,000 distinct CDR3 sequences; around 13% are singletons and the top ten take around three fifths. Sequencing was performed on PBMCs, taken at surgery. The receptor set was obtained from a male donor with early-stage non-small cell lung cancer. CDR3s include the opening cysteine and the closing phenylalanine or tryptophan. Fields, in order: clone size, D gene, V gene, J gene, CDR3 DNA, CDR3 protein. The D gene is left open where the match is weak. Size values are once, few and many counts, or a class for expanded clones, and some rows have none.

many,TRBD2,TRBV7-9,TRBJ2-7,TGTGCCAGCAGCCCGGGGGAGCGGGGGCCCTTCTACGAGCAGTACTTC,CASSPGERGPFYEQYF
NA,NA,TRBV2,TRBJ1-6,TGTGCCAGCAACCTGGACAGAAACTATAATTCACCCCTCCACTTT,CASNLDRNYNSPLHF
many,TRBD2,TRBV12-3/TRBV12-4,TRBJ2-7,TGTGCCAGCAGCGTCTCTGGCGGGAGTACCGAGCAGTACTTC,CASSVSGGSTEQYF
NA,TRBD2,TRBV19,TRBJ2-1,TGTGCCAGTAGTACGACTAGCGGGAGAAGGTCTGAGCAGTTCTTC,CASSTTSGRRSEQFF
NA,NA,TRBV7-2,TRBJ2-3,TGTGCCAGCAGCTTAGTTGGTAGCGGAGGCTCCGATACGCAGTATTTT,CASSLVGSGGSDTQYF
many,NA,TRBV7-2,TRBJ2-1,TGTGCCAGCAGCCCCCCGCTAGGGGGGAGTGAGCAGTTCTTC,CASSPPLGGSEQFF
few,NA,TRBV10-1,TRBJ2-1,TGCGCCAGCAGTGAGTTGGGCGGGCGGGGTCGTTCCTACAATGAGCAGTTCTTC,CASSELGGRGRSYNEQFF
NA,TRBD1,TRBV4-1,TRBJ1-5,TGCGCCAGCAGCCAAGGACAGGGGTGGGGGAATCAGCCCCAGCATTTT,CASSQGQGWGNQPQHF
few,NA,TRBV4-3,TRBJ2-2,TGCGCCAGCAGCCAAGTAAGACAGGTTCCCGGGGAGCTGTTTTTT,CASSQVRQVPGELFF
NA,NA,TRBV7-2,TRBJ2-3,TGTGCCAGCGGATCCTGGACAGTCACAACAGATACGCAGTATTTT,CASGSWTVTTDTQYF
many,NA,TRBV4-1,TRBJ2-2,TGCGCCAGCAGTCCAAGTATAGGGCTCCAAAGAGGGGAGCTGTTTTTT,CASSPSIGLQRGELFF
many,NA,TRBV7-9,TRBJ2-1,TGTGCCAGTTACTCTGTTCGCGGGCCTCCCGACAATGAGCAGTTCTTC,CASYSVRGPPDNEQFF
many,TRBD1,TRBV5-1,TRBJ2-4,TGCGCCAGCAGTGCCGGGACAGGGGCCACCATTCAGTACTTC,CASSAGTGATIQYF
many,NA,TRBV23-1,TRBJ2-7,TGCGCCAGCCGGCTTCCGCCGGGACACCTCTACGAGCAGTACTTC,CASRLPPGHLYEQYF
many,NA,TRBV29-1,TRBJ1-3,TGCAGCGTTGAGGATACAGCTATCGTAAACACCATATATTTT,CSVEDTAIVNTIYF
NA,NA,TRBV20-1,TRBJ1-1,TGCAGTGCTGGGGACGGCCGGGACACTGAAGCTTTCTTT,CSAGDGRDTEAFF
few,NA,TRBV20-1,TRBJ2-7,TGCAGTGCTAGAGCGCAGGGGCGCTACGAGCAGTACTTC,CSARAQGRYEQYF
many,NA,TRBV7-9,TRBJ2-7,TGTGCCAGCAGCTTAGCCCCTCCATTAAGCTCCTACGAGCAGTACTTC,CASSLAPPLSSYEQYF
NA,NA,TRBV6-5,TRBJ1-2,TGTGCCAGCTCCTCAGATGCAGCTAACTATGGCTACACCTTC,CASSSDAANYGYTF
many,NA,TRBV3-1,TRBJ1-1,TGTGCCAGCAGCCAAGGTCCAGGGAACACTGAAGCTTTCTTT,CASSQGPGNTEAFF
NA,TRBD1,TRBV29-1,TRBJ1-5,TGCAGCGCTACACAGGGGGCAGATCAGCCCCAGCATTTT,CSATQGADQPQHF
many,NA,TRBV29-1,TRBJ2-2,TGCAGCGTTGAGGGGAACACCGGGGAGCTGTTTTTT,CSVEGNTGELFF
many,NA,TRBV6-1,TRBJ2-7,TGTGCCAGCAGTGAACACTCCTACGAGCAGTACTTC,CASSEHSYEQYF
few,NA,TRBV28,TRBJ2-5,TGTGCCAGCAAGATGGGACGCAAGCAAGAGACCCAGTACTTC,CASKMGRKQETQYF
few,NA,TRBV20-1,TRBJ1-4,TGCAGTGCCAGGACAGCCTCCGATGAAAAACTGTTTTTT,CSARTASDEKLFF
few,NA,TRBV12-3/TRBV12-4,TRBJ1-3,TGTGCCAGCAGCTCGGCGGGGGACTCTGGAAACACCATATATTTT,CASSSAGDSGNTIYF